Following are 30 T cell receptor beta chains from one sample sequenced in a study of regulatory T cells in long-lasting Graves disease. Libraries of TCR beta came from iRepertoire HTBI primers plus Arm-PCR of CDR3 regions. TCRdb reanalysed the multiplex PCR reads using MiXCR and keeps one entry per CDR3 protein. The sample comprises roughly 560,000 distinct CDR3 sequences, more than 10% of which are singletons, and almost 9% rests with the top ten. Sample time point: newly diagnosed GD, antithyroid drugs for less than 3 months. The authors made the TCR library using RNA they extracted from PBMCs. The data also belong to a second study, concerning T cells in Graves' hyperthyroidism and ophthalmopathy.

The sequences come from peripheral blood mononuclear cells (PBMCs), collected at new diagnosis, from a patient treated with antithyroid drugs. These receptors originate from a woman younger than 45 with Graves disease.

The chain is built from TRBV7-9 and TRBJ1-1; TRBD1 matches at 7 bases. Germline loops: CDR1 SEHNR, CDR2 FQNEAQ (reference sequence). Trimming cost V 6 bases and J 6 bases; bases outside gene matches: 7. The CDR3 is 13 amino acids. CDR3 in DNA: TGTGCCAGCAGACAAAGGGGGCCCGCTGAAGCTTTCTTT. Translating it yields CASRQRGPAEAFF.

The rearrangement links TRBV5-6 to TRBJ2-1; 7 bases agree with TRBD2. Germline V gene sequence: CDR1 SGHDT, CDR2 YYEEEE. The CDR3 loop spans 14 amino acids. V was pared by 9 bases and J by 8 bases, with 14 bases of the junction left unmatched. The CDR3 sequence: CATNEIGRVYEQFF. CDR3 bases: TGTGCCACCAACGAGATTGGGAGGGTATATGAGCAGTTCTTC.

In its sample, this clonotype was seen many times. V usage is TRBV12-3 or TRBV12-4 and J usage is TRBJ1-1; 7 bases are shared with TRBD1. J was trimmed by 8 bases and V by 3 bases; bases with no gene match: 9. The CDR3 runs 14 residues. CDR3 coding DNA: TGTGCCAGCAGTTTCGGGACAGAAATACGAGAAGCTTTCTTT. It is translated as CASSFGTEIREAFF.

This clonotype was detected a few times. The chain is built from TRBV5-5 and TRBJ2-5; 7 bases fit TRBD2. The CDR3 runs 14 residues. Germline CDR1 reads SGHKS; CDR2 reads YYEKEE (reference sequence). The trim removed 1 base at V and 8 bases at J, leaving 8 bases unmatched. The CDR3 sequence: CASSLSGKSRTQYF. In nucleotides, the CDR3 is TGTGCCAGCAGCTTGAGCGGGAAAAGCCGAACCCAGTACTTC.

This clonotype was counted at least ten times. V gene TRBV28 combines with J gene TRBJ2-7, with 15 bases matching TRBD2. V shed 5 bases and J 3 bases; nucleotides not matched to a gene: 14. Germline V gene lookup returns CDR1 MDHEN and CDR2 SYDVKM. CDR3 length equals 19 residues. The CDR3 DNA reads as TGTGCCAGCAGTGTCCCCTGGACTAGCGGGAGGGCAAGGGTCTACGAGCAGTACTTC. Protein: CASSVPWTSGRARVYEQYF.

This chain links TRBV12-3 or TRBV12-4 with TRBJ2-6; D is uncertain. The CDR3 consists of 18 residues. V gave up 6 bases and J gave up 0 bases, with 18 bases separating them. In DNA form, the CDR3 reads TGTGCCAGCAGCCCTCTCGGGCGCCCATACTCTGGGGCCAACGTCCTGACTTTC. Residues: CASSPLGRPYSGANVLTF.

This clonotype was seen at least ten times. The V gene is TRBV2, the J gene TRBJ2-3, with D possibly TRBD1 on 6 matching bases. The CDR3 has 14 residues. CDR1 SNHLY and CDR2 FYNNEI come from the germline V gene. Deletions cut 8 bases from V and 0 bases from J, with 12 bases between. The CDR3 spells CASRDTQSTDTQYF. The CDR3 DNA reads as TGTGCCAGCCGGGACACCCAAAGCACAGATACGCAGTATTTT. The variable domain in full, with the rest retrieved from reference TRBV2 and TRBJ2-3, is EPEVTQTPSHQVTQMGQEVILRCVPISNHLYFYWYRQILGQKVEFLVSFYNNEISEKSEIFDDQFSVERPDGSNFTLKIRSTKLEDSAMYFCASRDTQSTDTQYFGPGTRLTVL.

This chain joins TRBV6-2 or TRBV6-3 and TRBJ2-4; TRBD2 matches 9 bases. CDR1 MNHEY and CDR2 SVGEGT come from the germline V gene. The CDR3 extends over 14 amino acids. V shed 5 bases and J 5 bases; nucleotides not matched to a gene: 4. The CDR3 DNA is TGTGCCAGCAGTGAAGCGGGGGGCCAAAACATTCAGTACTTC. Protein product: CASSEAGGQNIQYF.

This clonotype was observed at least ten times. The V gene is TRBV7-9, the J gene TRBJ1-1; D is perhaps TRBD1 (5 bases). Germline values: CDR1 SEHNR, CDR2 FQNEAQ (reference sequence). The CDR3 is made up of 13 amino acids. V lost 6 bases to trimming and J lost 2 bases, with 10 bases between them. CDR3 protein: CASSFDSNTEAFF. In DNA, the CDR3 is TGTGCCAGCAGTTTTGACAGTAACACTGAAGCTTTCTTT.

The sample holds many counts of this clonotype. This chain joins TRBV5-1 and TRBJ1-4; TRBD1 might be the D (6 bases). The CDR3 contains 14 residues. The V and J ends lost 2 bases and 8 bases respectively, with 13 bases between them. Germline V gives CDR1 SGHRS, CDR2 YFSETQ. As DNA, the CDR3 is TGCGCCAGCAGCTTACAACAGGGAGGGGAAAAACTGTTTTTT. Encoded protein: CASSLQQGGEKLFF.

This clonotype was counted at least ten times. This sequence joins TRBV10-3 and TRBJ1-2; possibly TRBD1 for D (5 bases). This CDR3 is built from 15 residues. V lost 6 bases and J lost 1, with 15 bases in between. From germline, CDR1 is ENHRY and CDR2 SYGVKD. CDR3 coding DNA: TGTGCCATCAGGGGGGACTTGAGGCGTAACTATGGCTACACCTTC. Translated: CAIRGDLRRNYGYTF.

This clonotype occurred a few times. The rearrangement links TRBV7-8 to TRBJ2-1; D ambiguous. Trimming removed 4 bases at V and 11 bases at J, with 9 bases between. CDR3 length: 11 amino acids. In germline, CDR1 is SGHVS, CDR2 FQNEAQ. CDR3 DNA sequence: TGTGCCAGCAGCTCCAGTGCTCAGCAGTTCTTC. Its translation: CASSSSAQQFF.

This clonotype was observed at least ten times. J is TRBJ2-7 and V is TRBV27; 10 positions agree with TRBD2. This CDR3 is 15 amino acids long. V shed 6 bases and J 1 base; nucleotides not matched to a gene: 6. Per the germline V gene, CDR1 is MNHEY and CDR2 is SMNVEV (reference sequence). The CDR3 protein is CASSGLAEGSYEQYF. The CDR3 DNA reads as TGTGCCAGCAGCGGACTAGCGGAAGGTTCCTACGAGCAGTACTTC.

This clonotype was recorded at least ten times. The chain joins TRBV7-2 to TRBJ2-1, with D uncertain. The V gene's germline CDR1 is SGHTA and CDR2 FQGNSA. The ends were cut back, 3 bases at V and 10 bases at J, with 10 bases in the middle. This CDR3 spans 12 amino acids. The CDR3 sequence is CASSFYGPEQFF. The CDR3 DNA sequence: TGTGCCAGCAGCTTCTACGGGCCCGAGCAGTTCTTC. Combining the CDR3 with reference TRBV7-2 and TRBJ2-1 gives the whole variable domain GAGVSQSPSNKVTEKGKDVELRCDPISGHTALYWYRQSLGQGLEFLIYFQGNSAPDKSGLPSDRFSAERTGGSVSTLTIQRTQQEDSAVYLCASSFYGPEQFFGPGTRLTVL.

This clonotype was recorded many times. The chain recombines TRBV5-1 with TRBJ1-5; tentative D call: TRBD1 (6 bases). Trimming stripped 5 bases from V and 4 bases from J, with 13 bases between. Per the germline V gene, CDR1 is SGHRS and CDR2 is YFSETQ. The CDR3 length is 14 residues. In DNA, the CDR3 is TGCGCCAGCAGTATCGACAGGAAAAATCAGCCCCAGCATTTT. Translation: CASSIDRKNQPQHF.

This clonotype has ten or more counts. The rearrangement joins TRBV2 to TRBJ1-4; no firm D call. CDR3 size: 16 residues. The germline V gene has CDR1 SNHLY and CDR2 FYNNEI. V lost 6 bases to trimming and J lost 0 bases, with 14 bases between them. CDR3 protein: CASSGSGRPTNEKLFF. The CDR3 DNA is TGTGCCAGCAGCGGATCAGGCAGACCAACTAATGAAAAACTGTTTTTT.

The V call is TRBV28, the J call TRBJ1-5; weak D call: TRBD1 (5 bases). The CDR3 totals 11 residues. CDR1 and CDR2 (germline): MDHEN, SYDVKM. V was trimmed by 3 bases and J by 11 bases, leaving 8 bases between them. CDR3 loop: CASSLGGTQHF. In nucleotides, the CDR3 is TGTGCCAGCAGTTTGGGGGGAACCCAGCATTTT. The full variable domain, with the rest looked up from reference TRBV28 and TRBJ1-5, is DVKVTQSSRYLVKRTGEKVFLECVQDMDHENMFWYRQDPGLGLRLIYFSYDVKMKEKGDIPEGYSVSREKKERFSLILESASTNQTSMYLCASSLGGTQHFGDGTRLSIL.

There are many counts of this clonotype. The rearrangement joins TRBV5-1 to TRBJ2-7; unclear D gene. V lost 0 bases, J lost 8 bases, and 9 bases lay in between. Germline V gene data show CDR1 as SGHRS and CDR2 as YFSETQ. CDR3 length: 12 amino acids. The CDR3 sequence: CASSLDYGKQYF. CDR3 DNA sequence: TGCGCCAGCAGCTTGGATTATGGGAAGCAGTACTTC.

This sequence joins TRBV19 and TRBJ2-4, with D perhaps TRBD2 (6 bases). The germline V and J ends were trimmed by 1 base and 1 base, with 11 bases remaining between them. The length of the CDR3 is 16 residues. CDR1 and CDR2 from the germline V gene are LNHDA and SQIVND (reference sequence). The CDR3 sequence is CASSIVGGGAKNIQYF. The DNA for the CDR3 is TGTGCCAGTAGTATAGTCGGTGGAGGGGCCAAAAACATTCAGTACTTC.

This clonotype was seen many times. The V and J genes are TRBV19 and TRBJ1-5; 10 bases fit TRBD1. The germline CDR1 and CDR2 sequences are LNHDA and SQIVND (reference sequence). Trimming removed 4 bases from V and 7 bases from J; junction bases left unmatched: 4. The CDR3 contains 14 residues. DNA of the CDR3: TGTGCCAGTAGTACCGGGACAGGGGAACAGCCCCAGCATTTT. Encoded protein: CASSTGTGEQPQHF.

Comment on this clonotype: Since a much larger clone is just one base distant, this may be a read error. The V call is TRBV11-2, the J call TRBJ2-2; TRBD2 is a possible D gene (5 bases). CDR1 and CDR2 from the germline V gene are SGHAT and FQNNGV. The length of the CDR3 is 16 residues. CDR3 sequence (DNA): TGTGTCAGCAGCTTTTCGGGGAGCGCGAACACCGGGGAGCTGTTTTTT. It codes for CVSSFSGSANTGELFF.

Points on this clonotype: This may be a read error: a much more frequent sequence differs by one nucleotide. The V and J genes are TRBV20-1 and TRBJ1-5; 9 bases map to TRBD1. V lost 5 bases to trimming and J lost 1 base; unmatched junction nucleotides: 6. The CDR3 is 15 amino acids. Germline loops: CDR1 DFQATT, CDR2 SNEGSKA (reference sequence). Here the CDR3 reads CSAERTGESNQPQHF. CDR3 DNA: TGCAGTGCTGAAAGGACAGGGGAAAGCAATCAGCCCCAGCATTTT.

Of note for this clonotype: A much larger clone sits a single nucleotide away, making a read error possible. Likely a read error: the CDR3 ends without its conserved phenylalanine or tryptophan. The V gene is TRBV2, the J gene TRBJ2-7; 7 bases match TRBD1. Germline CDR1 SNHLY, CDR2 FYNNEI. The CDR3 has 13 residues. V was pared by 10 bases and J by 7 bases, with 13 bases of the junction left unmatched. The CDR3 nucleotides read TGTGCCACCACCCCTCGACAGGGTGGAGAGCAGTACTCC. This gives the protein CATTPRQGGEQYS.

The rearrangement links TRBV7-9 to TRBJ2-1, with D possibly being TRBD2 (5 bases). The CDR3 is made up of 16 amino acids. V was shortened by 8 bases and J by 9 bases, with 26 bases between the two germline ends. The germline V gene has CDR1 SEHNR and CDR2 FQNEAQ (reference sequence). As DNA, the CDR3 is TGTGCCAGCGTGAAAGCGGTTGACTTGCCCCGGGGTGAGCAGTTCTTC. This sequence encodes CASVKAVDLPRGEQFF.

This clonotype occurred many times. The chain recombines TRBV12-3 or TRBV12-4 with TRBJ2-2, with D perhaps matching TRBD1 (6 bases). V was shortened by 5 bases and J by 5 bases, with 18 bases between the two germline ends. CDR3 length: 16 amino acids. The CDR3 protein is CASSPQTGTRTGELFF. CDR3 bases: TGTGCCAGCAGTCCACAGACAGGAACGAGGACCGGGGAGCTGTTTTTT.

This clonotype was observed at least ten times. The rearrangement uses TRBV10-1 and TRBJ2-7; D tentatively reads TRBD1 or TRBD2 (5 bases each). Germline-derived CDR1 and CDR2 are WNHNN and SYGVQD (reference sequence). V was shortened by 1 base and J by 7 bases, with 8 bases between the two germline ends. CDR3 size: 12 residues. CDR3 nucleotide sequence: TGCGCCAGCAGTGAGTTGGGACGGGAGCAGTACTTC. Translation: CASSELGREQYF.

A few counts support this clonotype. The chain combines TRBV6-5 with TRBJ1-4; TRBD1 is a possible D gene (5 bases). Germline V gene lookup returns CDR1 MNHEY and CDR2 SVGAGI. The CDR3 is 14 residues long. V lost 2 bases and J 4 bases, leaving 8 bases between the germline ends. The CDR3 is CASSYAGFNEKLFF. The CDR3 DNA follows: TGTGCCAGCAGTTACGCAGGGTTTAATGAAAAACTGTTTTTT.

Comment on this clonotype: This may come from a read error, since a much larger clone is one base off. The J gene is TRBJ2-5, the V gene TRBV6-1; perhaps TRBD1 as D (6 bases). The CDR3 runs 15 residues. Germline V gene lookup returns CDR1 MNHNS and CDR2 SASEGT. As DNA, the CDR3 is TGTGCCAGCACTGAAGGGGGAAGTTATCAAGAGACCCAGCACTTC. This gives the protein CASTEGGSYQETQHF.

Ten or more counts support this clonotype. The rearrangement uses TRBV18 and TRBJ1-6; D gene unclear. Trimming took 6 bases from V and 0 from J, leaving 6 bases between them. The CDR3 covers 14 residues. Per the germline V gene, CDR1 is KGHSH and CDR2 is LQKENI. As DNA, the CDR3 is TGTGCCAGCTCCGACAACTCCTATAATTCACCCCTCCACTTT. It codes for CASSDNSYNSPLHF.

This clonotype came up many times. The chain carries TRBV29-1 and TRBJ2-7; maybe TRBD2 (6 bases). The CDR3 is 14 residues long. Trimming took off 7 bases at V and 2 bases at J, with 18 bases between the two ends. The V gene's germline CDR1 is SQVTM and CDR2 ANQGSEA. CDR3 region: CSAEGAGTTYEQYF. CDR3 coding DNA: TGCAGCGCGGAGGGTGCGGGAACGACCTACGAGCAGTACTTC.